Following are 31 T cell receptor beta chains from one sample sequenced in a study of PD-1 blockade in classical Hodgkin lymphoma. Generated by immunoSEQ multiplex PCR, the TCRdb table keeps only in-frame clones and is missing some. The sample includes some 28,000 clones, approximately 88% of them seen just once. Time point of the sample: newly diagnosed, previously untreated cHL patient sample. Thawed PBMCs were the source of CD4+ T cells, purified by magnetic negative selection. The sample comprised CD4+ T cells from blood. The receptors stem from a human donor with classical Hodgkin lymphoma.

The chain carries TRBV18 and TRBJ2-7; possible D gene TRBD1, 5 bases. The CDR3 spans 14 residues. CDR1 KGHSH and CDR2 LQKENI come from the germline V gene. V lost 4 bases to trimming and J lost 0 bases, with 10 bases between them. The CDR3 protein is CASSLDTGSYEQYF. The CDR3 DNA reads TGTGCCAGCTCACTGGACACCGGCTCCTACGAGCAGTACTTC.

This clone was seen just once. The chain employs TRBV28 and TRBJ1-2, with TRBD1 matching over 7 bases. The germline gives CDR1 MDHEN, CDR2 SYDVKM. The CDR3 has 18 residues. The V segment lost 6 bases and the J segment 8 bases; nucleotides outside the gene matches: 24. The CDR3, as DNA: TGTGCCAGCAGCCCCTACGGGGAGACAGGGAATAAGGCGAGGGGCTACACCTTC. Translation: CASSPYGETGNKARGYTF.

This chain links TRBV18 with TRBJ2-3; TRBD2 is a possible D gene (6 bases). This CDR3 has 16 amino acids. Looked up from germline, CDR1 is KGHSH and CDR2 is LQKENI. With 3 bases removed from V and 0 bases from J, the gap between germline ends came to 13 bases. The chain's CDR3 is CASSPGLRGSTDTQYF. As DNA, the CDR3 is TGTGCCAGCTCACCGGGGTTGCGGGGCAGCACAGATACGCAGTATTTT.

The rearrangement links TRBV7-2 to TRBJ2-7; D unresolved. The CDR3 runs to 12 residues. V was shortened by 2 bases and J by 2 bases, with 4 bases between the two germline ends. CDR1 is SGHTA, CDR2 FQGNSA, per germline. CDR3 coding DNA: TGTGCCAGCAGCTTAAGGCCCTACGAGCAGTACTTC. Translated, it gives CASSLRPYEQYF.

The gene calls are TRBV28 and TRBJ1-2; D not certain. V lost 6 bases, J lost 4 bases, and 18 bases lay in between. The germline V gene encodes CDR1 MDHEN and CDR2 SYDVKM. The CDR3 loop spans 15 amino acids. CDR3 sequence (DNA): TGTGCCAGCAGCCCCCCTAGGGCAGTGCGCTATGGCTACACCTTC. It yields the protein CASSPPRAVRYGYTF.

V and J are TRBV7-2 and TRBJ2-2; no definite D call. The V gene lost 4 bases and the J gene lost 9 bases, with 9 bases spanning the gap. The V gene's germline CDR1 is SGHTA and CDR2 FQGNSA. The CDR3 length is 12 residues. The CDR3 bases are TGTGCCAGCAGCTCGGGCGGCCGGGAGCTGTTTTTT. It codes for CASSSGGRELFF.

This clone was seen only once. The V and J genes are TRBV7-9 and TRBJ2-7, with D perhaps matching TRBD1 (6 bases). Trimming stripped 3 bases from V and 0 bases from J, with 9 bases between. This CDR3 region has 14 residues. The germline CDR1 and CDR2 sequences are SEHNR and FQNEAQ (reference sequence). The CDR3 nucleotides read TGTGCCAGCAGCTTCACAGGGAGCTCCTACGAGCAGTACTTC. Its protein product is CASSFTGSSYEQYF.

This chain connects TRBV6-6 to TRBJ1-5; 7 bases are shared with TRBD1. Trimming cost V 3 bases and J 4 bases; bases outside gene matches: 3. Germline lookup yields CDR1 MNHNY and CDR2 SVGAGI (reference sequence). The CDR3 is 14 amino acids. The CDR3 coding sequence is TGTGCCAGCAGTTATGTGGGACAGAATCAGCCCCAGCATTTT. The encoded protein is CASSYVGQNQPQHF.

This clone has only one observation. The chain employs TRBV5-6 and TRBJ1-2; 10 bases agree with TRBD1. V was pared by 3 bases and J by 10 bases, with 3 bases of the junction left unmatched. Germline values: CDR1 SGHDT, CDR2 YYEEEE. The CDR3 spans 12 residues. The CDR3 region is CASSSDRGFYTF. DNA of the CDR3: TGTGCCAGCAGCTCGGACAGGGGGTTCTACACCTTC.

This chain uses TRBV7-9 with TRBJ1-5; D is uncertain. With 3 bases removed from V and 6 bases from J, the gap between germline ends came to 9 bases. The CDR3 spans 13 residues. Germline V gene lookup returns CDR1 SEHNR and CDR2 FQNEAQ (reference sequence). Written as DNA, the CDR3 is TGTGCCAGCAGCTTGTCAACGAGTCAGCCCCAGCATTTT. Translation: CASSLSTSQPQHF.

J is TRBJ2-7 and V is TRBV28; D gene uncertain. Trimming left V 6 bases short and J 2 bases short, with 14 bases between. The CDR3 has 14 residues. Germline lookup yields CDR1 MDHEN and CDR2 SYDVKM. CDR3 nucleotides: TGTGCCAGCAGCCTTACGGGTCACCCCTACGAGCAGTACTTC. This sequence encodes CASSLTGHPYEQYF. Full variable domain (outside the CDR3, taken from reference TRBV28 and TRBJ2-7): DVKVTQSSRYLVKRTGEKVFLECVQDMDHENMFWYRQDPGLGLRLIYFSYDVKMKEKGDIPEGYSVSREKKERFSLILESASTNQTSMYLCASSLTGHPYEQYFGPGTRLTVT.

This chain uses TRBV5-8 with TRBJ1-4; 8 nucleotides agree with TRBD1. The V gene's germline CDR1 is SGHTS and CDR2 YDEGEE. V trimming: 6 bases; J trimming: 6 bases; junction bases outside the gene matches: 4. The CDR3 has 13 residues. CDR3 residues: CASNKDRDEKLFF. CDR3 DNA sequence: TGTGCCAGCAACAAGGACAGGGATGAAAAACTGTTTTTT. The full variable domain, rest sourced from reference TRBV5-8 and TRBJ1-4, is EAGVTQSPTHLIKTRGQQATLRCSPISGHTSVYWYQQALGLGLQFLLWYDEGEERNRGNFPPRFSGRQFPNYSSELNVNALELEDSALYLCASNKDRDEKLFFGSGTQLSVL.

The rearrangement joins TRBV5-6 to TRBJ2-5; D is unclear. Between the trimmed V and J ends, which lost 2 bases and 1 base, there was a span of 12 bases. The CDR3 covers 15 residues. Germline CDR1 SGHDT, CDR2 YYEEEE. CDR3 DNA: TGTGCCAGCAGCTTAAGGCAGCTCCTCCAAGAGACCCAGTACTTC. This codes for CASSLRQLLQETQYF.

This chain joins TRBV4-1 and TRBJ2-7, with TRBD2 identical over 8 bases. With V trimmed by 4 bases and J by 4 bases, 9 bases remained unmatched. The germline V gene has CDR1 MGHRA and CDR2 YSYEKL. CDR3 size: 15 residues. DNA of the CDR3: TGCGCCAGCAGCCCCGGGAGCGGGAGCTTATACGAGCAGTACTTC. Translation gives CASSPGSGSLYEQYF.

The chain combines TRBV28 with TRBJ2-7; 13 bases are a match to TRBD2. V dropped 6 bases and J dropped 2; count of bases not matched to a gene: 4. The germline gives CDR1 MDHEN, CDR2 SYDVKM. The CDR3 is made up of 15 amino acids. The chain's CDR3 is CASRKLAGGTYEQYF. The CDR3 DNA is TGTGCCAGCAGGAAACTAGCGGGAGGGACCTACGAGCAGTACTTC.

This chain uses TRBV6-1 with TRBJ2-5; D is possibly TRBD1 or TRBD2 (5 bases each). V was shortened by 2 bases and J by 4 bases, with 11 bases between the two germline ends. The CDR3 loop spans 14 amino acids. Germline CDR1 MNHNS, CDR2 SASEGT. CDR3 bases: TGTGCCAGCAGTGAACAGGGAGCCCGAGAGACCCAGTACTTC. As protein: CASSEQGARETQYF.

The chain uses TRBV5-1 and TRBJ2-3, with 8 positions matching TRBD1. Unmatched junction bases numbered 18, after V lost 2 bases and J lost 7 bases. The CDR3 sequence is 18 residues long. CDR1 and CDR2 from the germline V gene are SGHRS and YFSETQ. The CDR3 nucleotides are TGCGCCAGCAGCTTTATCCCAGGGGGCGCCTCGGGTACTAATACGCAGTATTTT. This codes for CASSFIPGGASGTNTQYF.

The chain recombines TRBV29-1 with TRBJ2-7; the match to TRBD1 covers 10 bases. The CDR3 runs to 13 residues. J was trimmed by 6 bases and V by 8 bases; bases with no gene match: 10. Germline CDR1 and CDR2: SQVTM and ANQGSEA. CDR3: CSIQTGGGGEQYF. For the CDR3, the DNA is TGCAGCATACAGACAGGGGGCGGAGGCGAGCAGTACTTC.

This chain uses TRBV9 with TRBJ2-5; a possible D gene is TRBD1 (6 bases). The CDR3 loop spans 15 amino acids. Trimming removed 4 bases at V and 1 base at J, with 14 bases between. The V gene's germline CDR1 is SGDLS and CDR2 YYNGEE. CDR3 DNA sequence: TGTGCCAGCAGCCCCATGGGACAAAGCCAAGAGACCCAGTACTTC. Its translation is CASSPMGQSQETQYF. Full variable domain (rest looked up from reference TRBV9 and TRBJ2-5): DSGVTQTPKHLITATGQRVTLRCSPRSGDLSVYWYQQSLDQGLQFLIQYYNGEERAKGNILERFSAQQFPDLHSELNLSSLELGDSALYFCASSPMGQSQETQYFGPGTRLLVL.

CDR3 sequence (DNA): TGTGCCAGCTCACTGAGGTTCGACTCTGGGGCCAACGTCCTGACTTTC. This encodes CASSLRFDSGANVLTF. The genes are TRBV18 and TRBJ2-6; D uncertain. In germline, CDR1 is KGHSH, CDR2 LQKENI. Trimming stripped 4 bases from V and 0 bases from J, with 10 bases between. This CDR3 has 16 amino acids.

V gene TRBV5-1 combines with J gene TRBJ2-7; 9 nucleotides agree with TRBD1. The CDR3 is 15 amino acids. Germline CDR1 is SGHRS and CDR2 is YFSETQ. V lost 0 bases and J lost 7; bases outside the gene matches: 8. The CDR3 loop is CASSLAGTGLWEQYF. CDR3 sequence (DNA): TGCGCCAGCAGCTTGGCCGGGACAGGGCTATGGGAGCAGTACTTC.

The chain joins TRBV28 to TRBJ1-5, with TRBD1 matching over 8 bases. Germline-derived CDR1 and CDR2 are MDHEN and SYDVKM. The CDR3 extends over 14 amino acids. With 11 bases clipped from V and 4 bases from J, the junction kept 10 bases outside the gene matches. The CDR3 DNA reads TGTGCCTGTCACAGGGGGGAGGGTAATCAGCCCCAGCATTTT. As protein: CACHRGEGNQPQHF.

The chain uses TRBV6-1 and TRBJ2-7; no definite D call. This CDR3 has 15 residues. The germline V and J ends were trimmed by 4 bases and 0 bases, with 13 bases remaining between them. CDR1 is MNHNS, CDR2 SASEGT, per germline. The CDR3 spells CASSAGPMFSYEQYF. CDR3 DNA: TGTGCCAGCAGTGCCGGACCGATGTTCTCCTACGAGCAGTACTTC.

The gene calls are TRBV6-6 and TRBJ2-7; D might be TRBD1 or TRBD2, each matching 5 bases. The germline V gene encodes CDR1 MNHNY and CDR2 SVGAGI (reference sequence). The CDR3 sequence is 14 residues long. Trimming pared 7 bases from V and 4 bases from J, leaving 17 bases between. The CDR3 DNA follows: TGTGCCAGCACACTGGGGCAGACTATGTACGAGCAGTACTTC. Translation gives CASTLGQTMYEQYF.

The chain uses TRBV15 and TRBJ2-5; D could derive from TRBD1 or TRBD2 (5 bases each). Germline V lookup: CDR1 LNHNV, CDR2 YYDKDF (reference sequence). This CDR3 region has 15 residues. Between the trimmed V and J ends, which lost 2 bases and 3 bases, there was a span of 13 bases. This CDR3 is CATSRSRDEKETQYF. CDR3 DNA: TGTGCCACCAGCAGATCCCGGGACGAGAAAGAGACCCAGTACTTC.

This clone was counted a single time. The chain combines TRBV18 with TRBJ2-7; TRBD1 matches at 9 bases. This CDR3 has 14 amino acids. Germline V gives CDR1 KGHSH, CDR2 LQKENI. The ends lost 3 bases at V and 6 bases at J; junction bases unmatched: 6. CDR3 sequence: CASSPGTGFGEQYF. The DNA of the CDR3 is TGTGCCAGCTCACCTGGGACAGGGTTTGGCGAGCAGTACTTC.

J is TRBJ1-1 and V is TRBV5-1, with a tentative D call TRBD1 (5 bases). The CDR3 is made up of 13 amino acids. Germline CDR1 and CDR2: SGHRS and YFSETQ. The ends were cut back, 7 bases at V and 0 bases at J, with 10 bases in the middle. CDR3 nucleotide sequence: TGCGCCAGCCGGACACTAATGAACACTGAAGCTTTCTTT. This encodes CASRTLMNTEAFF.

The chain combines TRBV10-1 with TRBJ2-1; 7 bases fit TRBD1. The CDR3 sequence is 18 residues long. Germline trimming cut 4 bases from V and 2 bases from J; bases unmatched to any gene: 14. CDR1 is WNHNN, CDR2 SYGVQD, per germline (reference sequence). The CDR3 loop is CASSGDRVGSYAYNEQFF. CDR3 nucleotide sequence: TGCGCCAGCAGTGGTGACAGGGTAGGTTCTTATGCCTACAATGAGCAGTTCTTC.

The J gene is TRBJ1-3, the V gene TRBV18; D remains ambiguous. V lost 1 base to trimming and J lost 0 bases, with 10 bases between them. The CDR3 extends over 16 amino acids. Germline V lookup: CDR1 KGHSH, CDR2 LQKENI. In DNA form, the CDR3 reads TGTGCCAGCTCACCACAATCCCATAACTCTGGAAACACCATATATTTT. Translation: CASSPQSHNSGNTIYF.

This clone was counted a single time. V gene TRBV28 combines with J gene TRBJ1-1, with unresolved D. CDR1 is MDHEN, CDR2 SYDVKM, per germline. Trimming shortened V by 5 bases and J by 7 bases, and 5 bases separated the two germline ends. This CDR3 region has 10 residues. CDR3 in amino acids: CASSGREAFF. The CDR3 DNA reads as TGTGCCAGCAGTGGGCGTGAAGCTTTCTTT.

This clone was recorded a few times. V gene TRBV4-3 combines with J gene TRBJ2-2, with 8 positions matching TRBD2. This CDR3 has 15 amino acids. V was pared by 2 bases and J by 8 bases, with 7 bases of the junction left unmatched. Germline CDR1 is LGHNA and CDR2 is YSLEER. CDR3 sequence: CASSQQAGVTGELFF. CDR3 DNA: TGCGCCAGCAGCCAACAAGCGGGAGTAACGGGGGAGCTGTTTTTT.